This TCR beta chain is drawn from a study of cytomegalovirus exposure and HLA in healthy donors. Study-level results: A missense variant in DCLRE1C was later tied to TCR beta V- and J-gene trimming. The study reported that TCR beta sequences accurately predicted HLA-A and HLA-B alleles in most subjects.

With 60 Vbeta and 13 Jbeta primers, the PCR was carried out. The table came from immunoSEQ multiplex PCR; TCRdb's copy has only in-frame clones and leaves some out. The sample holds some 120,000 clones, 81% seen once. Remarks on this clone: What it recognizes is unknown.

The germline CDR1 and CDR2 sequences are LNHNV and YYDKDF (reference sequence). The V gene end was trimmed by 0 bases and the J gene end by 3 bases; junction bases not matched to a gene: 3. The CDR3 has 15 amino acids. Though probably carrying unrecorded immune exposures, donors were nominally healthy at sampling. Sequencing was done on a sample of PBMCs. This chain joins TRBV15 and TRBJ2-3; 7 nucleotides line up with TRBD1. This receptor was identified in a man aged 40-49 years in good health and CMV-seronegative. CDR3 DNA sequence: TGTGCCACCAGCAGAGATACAGGGGTGACAGATACGCAGTATTTT. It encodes CATSRDTGVTDTQYF.